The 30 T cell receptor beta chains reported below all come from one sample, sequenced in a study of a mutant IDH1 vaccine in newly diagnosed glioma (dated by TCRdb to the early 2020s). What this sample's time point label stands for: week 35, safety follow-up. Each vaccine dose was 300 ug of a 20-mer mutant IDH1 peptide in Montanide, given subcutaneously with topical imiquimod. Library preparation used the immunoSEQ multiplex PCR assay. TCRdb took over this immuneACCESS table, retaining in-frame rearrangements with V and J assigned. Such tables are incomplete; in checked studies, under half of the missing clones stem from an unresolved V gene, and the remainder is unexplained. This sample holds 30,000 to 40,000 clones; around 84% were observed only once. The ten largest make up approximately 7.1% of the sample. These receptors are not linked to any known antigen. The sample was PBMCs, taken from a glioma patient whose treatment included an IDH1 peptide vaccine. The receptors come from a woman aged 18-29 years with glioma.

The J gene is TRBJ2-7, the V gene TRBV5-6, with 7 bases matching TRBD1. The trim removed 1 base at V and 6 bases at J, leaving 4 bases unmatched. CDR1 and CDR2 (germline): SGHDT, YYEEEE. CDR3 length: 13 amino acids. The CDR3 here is CASSLRQGGEQYF. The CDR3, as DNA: TGTGCCAGCAGCTTGCGACAGGGCGGCGAGCAGTACTTC.

The chain's CDR3 is CASSLGGNTGELFF. The CDR3 DNA reads as TGTGCCAGCAGCTTGGGGGGTAACACCGGGGAGCTGTTTTTT. This chain links TRBV7-2 with TRBJ2-2; a possible D gene is TRBD2 (6 bases). Germline CDR1 reads SGHTA; CDR2 reads FQGNSA. Trimming took 3 bases from V and 2 from J, leaving 7 bases between them. There are 14 residues in the CDR3.

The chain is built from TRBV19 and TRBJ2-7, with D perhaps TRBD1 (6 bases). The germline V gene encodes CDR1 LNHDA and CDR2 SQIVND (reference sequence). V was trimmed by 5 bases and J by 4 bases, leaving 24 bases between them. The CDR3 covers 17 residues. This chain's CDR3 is CASSPKVGVGHPYEQYF. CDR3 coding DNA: TGTGCCAGTAGTCCTAAGGTGGGAGTGGGACACCCTTACGAGCAGTACTTC.

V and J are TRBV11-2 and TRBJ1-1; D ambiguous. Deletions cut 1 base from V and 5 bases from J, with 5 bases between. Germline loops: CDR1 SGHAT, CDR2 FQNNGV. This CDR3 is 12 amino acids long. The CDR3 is CASSLGPTEAFF. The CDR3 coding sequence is TGTGCCAGCAGCTTAGGGCCGACTGAAGCTTTCTTT. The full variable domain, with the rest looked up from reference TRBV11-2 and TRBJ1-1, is EAGVAQSPRYKIIEKRQSVAFWCNPISGHATLYWYQQILGQGPKLLIQFQNNGVVDDSQLPKDRFSAERLKGVDSTLKIQPAKLEDSAVYLCASSLGPTEAFFGQGTRLTVV.

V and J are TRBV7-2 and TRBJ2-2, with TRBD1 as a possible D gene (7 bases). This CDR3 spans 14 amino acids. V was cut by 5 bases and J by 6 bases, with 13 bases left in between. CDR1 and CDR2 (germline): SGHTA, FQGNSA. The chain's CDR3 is CASSPQGGPGELFF. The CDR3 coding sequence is TGTGCCAGCAGCCCCCAGGGGGGCCCCGGGGAGCTGTTTTTT.

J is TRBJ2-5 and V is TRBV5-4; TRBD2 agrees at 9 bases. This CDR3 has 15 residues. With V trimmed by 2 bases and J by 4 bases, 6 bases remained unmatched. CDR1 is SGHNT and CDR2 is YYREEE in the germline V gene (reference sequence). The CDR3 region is CASSFFAGGLETQYF. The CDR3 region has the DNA TGTGCCAGCAGCTTTTTTGCGGGGGGGCTAGAGACCCAGTACTTC.

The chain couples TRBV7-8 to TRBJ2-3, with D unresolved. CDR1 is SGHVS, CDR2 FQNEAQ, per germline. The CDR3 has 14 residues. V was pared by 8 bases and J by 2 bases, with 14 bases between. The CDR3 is CASSPVVDTDTQYF. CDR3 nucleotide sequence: TGTGCCAGCTCGCCGGTAGTAGACACAGATACGCAGTATTTT.

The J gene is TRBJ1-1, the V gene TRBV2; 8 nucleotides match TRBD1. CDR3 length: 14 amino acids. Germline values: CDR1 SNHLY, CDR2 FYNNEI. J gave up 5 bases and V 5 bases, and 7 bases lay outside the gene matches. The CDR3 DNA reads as TGTGCCAGCAGTCCGGACAGGGTGGTGACTGAAGCTTTCTTT. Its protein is CASSPDRVVTEAFF.

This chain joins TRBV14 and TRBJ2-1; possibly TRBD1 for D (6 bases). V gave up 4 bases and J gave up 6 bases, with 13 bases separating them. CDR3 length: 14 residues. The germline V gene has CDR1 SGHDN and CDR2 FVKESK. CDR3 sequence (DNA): TGTGCCAGCAGCCCCCGGAGGACAGTCAATGAGCAGTTCTTC. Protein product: CASSPRRTVNEQFF.

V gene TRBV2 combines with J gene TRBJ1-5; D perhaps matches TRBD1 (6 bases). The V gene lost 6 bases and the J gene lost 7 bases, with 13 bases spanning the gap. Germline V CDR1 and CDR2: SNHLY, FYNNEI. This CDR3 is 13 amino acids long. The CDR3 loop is CASRYTGNQPQHF. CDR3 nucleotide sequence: TGTGCCAGCAGGTATACAGGGAACCAGCCCCAGCATTTT.

Here the CDR3 reads CASRGRNSGANVLTF. CDR3 sequence (DNA): TGTGCCAGCAGAGGACGCAACTCTGGGGCCAACGTCCTGACTTTC. V is TRBV6-1 and J is TRBJ2-6; D ambiguous. The CDR3 totals 15 residues. Germline CDR1 reads MNHNS; CDR2 reads SASEGT. Trimming removed 6 bases at V and 0 bases at J, with 9 bases between.

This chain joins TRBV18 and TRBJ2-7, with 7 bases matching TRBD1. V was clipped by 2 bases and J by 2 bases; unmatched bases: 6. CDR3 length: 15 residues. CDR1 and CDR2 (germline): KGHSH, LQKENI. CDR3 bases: TGTGCCAGCTCACCAACCGGGACAGCTCCCTACGAGCAGTACTTC. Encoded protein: CASSPTGTAPYEQYF.

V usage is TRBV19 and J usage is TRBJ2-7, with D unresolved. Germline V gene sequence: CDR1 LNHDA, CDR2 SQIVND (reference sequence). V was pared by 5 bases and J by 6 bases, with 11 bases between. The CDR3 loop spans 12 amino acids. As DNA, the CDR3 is TGTGCCAGTAGTGATGACATGGGCGAGCAGTACTTC. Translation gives CASSDDMGEQYF.

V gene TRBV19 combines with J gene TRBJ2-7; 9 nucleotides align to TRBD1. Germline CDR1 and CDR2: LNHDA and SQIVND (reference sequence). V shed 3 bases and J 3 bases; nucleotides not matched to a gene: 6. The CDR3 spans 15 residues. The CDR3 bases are TGTGCCAGTAGTATCGGGGGACAGGGTGACTACGAGCAGTACTTC. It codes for CASSIGGQGDYEQYF.

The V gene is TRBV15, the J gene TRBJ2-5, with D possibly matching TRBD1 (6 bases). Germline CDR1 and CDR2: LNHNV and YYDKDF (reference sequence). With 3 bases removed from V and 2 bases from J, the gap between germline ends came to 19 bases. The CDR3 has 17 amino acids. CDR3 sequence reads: CATSSSEQGREQETQYF. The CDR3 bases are TGTGCCACCAGCAGCTCTGAACAGGGTCGGGAACAAGAGACCCAGTACTTC.

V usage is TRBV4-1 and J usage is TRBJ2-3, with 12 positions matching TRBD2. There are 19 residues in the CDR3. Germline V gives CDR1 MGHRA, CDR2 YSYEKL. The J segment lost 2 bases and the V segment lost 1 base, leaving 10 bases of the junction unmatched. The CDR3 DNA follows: TGCGCCAGCAGCCAAGTGTTCCTAGCGGGAGGGAAATCCACAGATACGCAGTATTTT. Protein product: CASSQVFLAGGKSTDTQYF.

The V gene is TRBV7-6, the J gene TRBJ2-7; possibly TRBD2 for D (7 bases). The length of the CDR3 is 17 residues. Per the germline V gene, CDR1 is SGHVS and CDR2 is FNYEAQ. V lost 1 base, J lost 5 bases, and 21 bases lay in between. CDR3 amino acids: CASSLGQGRGASHEQYF. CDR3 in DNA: TGTGCCAGCAGCTTAGGCCAGGGTCGGGGGGCTTCCCACGAGCAGTACTTC. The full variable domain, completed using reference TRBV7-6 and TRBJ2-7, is GAGVSQSPRYKVTKRGQDVALRCDPISGHVSLYWYRQALGQGPEFLTYFNYEAQQDKSGLPNDRFSAERPEGSISTLTIQRTEQRDSAMYRCASSLGQGRGASHEQYFGPGTRLTVT.

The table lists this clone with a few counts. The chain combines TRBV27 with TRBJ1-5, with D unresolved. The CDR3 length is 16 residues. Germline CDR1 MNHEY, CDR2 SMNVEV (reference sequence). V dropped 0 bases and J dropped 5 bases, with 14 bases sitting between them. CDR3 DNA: TGTGCCAGCAGTTTATCCGGATCCCTAGGACATCAGCCCCAGCATTTT. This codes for CASSLSGSLGHQPQHF.

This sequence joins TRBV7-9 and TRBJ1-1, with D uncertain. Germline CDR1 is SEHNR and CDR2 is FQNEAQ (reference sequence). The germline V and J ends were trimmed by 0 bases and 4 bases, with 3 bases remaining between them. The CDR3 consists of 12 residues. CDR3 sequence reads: CASSLAFTEAFF. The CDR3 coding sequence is TGTGCCAGCAGCTTAGCGTTCACTGAAGCTTTCTTT.

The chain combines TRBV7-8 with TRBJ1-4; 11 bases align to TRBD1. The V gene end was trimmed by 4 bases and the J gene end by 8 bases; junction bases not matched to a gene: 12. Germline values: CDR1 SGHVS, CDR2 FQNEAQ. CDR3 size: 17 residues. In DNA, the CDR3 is TGTGCCAGCAGCTCGCCCGGGACAGGGGGGGTAAGGGAAAAACTGTTTTTT. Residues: CASSSPGTGGVREKLFF.

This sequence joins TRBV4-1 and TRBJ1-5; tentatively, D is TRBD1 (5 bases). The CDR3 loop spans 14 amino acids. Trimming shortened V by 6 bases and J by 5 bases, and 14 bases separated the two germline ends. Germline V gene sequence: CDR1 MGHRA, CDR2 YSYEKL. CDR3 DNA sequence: TGCGCCAGCAGAAGTCAGGGCGAGGATCAGCCCCAGCATTTT. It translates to CASRSQGEDQPQHF.

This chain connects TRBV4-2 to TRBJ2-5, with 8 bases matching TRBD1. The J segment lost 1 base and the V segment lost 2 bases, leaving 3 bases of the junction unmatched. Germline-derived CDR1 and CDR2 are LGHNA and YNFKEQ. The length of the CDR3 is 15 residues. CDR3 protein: CASSQLRGPQETQYF. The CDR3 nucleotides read TGTGCCAGCAGCCAACTCAGGGGGCCCCAAGAGACCCAGTACTTC.

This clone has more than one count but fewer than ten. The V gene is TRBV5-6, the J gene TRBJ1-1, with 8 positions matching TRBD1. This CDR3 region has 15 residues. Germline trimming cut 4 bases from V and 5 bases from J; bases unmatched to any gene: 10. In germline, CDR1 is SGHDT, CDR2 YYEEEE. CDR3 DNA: TGTGCCAGCAGCCGGGGGTCAGGGGGCCGGACTGAAGCTTTCTTT. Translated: CASSRGSGGRTEAFF. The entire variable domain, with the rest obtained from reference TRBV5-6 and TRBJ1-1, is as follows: DAGVTQSPTHLIKTRGQQVTLRCSPKSGHDTVSWYQQALGQGPQFIFQYYEEEERQRGNFPDRFSGHQFPNYSSELNVNALLLGDSALYLCASSRGSGGRTEAFFGQGTRLTVV.

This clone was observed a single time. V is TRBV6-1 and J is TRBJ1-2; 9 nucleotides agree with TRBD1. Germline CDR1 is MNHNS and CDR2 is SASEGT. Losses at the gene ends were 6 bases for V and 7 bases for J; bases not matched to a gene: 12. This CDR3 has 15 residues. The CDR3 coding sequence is TGTGCCAGCAGGACCCTAGGGACAGGGAGGGCTGGCTACACCTTC. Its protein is CASRTLGTGRAGYTF.

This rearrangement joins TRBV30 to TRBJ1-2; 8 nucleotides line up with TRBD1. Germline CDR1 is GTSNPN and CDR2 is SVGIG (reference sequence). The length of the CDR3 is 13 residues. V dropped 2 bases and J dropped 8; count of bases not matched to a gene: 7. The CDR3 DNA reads TGTGCCTGGAGTACTCGGACAGGGTCAGGCTACACCTTC. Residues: CAWSTRTGSGYTF.

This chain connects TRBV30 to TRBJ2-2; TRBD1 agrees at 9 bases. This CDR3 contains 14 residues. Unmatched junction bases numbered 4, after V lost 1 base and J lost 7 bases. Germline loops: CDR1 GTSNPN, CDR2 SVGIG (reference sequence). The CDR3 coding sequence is TGTGCCTGGAGTGGACAGGGGGGAGGCGGGGAGCTGTTTTTT. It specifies CAWSGQGGGGELFF.

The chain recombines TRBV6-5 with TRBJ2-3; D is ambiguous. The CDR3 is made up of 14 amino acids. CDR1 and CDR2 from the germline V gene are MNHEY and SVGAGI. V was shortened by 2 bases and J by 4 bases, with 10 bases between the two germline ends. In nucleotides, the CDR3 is TGTGCCAGCAGTTACGTGGGCAACGCAGATACGCAGTATTTT. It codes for CASSYVGNADTQYF.

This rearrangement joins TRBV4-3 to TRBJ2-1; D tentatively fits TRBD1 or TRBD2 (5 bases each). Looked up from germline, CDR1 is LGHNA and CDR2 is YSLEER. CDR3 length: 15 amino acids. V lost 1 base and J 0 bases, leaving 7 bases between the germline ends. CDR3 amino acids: CASSQGGSSYNEQFF. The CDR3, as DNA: TGCGCCAGCAGCCAAGGGGGGAGCTCCTACAATGAGCAGTTCTTC.

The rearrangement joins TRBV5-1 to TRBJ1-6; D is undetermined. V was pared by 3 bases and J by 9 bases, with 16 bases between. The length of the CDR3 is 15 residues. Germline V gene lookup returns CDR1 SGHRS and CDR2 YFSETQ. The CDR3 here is CASSSLTSGFSPLHF. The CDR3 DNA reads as TGCGCCAGCAGCTCGCTGACATCGGGATTTTCACCCCTCCACTTT.

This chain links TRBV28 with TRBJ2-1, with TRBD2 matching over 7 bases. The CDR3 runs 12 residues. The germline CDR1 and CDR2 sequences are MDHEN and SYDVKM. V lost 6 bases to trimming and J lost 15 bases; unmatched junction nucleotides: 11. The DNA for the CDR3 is TGTGCCAGCAGGACACAGGAGGGAGGGGCGTTCTTC. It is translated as CASRTQEGGAFF. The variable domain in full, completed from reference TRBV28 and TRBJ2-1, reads DVKVTQSSRYLVKRTGEKVFLECVQDMDHENMFWYRQDPGLGLRLIYFSYDVKMKEKGDIPEGYSVSREKKERFSLILESASTNQTSMYLCASRTQEGGAFFGPGTRLTVL.